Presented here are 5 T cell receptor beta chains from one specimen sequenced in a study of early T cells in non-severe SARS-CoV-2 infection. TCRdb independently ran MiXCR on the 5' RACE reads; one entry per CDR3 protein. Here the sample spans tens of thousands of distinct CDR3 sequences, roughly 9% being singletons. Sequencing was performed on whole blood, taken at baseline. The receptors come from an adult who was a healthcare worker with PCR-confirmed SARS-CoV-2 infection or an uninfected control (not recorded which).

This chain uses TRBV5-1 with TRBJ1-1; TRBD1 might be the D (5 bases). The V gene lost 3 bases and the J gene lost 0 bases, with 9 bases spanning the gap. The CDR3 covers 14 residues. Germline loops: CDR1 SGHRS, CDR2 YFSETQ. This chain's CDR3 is CASSWGGMNTEAFF. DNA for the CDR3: TGCGCCAGCAGCTGGGGCGGAATGAACACTGAAGCTTTCTTT.

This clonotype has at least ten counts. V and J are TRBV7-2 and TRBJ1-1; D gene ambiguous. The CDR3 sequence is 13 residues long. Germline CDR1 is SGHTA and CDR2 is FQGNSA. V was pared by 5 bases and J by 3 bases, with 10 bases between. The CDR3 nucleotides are TGTGCCAGCAGCCGACGGACCGACACTGAAGCTTTCTTT. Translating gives CASSRRTDTEAFF.

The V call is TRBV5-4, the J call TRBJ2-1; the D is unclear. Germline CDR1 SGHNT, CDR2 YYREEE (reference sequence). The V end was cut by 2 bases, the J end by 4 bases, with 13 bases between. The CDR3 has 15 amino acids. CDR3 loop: CASSFSLEVYNEQFF. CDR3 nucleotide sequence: TGTGCCAGCAGCTTTTCTTTAGAAGTTTACAATGAGCAGTTCTTC.

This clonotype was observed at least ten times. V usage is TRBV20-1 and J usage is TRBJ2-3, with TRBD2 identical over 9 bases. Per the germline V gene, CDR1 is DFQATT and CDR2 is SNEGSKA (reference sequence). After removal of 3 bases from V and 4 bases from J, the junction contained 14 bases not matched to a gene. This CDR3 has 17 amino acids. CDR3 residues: CSARPPWASGNSDTQYF. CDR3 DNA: TGCAGTGCTAGGCCCCCTTGGGCTAGCGGGAATTCAGATACGCAGTATTTT.

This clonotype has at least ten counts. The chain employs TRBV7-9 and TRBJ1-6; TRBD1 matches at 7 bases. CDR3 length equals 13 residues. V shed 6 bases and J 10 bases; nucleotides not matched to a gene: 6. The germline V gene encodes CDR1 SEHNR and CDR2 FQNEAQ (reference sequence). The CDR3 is CASRVQGESPLHF. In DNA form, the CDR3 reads TGTGCCAGCAGAGTTCAGGGGGAATCACCCCTCCACTTT. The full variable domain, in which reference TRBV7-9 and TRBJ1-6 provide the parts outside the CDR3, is DTGVSQNPRHKITKRGQNVTFRCDPISEHNRLYWYRQTLGQGPEFLTYFQNEAQLEKSRLLSDRFSAERPKGSFSTLEIQRTEQGDSAMYLCASRVQGESPLHFGNGTRLTVT.